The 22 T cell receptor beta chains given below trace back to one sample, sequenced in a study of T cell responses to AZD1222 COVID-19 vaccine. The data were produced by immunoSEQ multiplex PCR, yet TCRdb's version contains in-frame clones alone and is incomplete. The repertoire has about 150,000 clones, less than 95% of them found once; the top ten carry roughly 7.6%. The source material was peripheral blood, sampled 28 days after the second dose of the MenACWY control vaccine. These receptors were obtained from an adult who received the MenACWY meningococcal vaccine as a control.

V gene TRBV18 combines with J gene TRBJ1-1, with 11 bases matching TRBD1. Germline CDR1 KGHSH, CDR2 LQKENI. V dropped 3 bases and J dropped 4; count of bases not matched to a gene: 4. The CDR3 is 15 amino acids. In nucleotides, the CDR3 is TGTGCCAGCTCACCTCCGGGACAGGGGGTCACTGAAGCTTTCTTT. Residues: CASSPPGQGVTEAFF. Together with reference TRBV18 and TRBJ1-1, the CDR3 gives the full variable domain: NAGVMQNPRHLVRRRGQEARLRCSPMKGHSHVYWYRQLPEEGLKFMVYLQKENIIDESGMPKERFSAEFPKEGPSILRIQQVVRGDSAAYFCASSPPGQGVTEAFFGQGTRLTVV.

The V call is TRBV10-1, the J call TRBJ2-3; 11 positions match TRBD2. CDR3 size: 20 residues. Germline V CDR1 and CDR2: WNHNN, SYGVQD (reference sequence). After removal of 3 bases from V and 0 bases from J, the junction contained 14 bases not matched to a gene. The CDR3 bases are TGCGCCAGCAGTGACCGGACTAGCGGGTTTCCCGGCCCAAGCACAGATACGCAGTATTTT. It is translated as CASSDRTSGFPGPSTDTQYF.

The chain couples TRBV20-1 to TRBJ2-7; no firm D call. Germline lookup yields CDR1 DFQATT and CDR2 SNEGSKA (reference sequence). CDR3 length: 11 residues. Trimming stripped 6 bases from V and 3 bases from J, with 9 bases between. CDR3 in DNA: TGCAGTGCAACGACTGACTACGAGCAGTACTTC. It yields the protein CSATTDYEQYF.

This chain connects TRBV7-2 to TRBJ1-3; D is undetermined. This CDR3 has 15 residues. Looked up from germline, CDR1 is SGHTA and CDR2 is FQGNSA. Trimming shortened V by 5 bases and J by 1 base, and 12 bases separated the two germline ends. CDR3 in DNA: TGTGCCAGCAGCCCCCAAATGGGGTCTGGAAACACCATATATTTT. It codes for CASSPQMGSGNTIYF.

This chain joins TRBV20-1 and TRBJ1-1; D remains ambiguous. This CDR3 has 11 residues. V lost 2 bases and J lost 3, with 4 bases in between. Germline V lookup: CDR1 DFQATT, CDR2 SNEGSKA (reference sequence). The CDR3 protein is CSARQDTEAFF. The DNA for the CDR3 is TGCAGTGCTAGACAGGACACTGAAGCTTTCTTT.

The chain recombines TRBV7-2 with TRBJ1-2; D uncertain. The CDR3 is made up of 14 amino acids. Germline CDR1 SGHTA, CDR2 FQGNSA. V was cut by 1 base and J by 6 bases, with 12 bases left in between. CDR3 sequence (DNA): TGTGCCAGCAGCTTAGAAGGTGTCGGGGATGGCTACACCTTC. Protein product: CASSLEGVGDGYTF.

The CDR3 is CASYERNEQFF. As DNA, the CDR3 is TGTGCCAGCTACGAGCGGAATGAGCAGTTCTTC. This rearrangement joins TRBV28 to TRBJ2-1; a possible D gene is TRBD2 (5 bases). The CDR3 runs 11 residues. V was trimmed by 8 bases and J by 7 bases, leaving 9 bases between them. The germline gives CDR1 MDHEN, CDR2 SYDVKM.

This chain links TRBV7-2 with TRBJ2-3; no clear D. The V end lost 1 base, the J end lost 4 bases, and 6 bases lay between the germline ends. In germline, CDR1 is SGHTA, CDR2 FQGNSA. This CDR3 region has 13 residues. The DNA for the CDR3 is TGTGCCAGCAGCTTAGTCGGCCCAGATACGCAGTATTTT. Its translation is CASSLVGPDTQYF.

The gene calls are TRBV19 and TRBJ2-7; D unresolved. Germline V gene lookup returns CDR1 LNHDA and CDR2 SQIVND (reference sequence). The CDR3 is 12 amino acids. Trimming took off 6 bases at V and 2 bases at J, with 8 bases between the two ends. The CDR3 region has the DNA TGTGCCAGTAGCCCTAACACCTACGAGCAGTACTTC. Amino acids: CASSPNTYEQYF.

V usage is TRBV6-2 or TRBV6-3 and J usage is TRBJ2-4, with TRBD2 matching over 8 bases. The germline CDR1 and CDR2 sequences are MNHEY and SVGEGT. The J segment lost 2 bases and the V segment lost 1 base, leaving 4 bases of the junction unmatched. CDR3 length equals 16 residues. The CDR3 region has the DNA TGTGCCAGCAGTTACTTGGCGGGAGGATCCAAAAACATTCAGTACTTC. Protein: CASSYLAGGSKNIQYF.

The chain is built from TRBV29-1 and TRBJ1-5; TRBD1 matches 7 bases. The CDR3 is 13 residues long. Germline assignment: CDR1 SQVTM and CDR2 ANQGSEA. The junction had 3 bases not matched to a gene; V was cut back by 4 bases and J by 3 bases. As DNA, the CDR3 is TGCAGCGTTGCAACAGGGGACAATCAGCCCCAGCATTTT. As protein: CSVATGDNQPQHF.

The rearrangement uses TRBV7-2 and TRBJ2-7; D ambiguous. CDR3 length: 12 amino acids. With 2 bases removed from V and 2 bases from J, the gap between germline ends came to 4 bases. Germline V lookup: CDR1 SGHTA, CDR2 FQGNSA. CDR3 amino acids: CASSLSTYEQYF. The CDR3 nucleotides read TGTGCCAGCAGCTTATCCACCTACGAGCAGTACTTC. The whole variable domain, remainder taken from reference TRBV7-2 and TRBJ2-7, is GAGVSQSPSNKVTEKGKDVELRCDPISGHTALYWYRQSLGQGLEFLIYFQGNSAPDKSGLPSDRFSAERTGGSVSTLTIQRTQQEDSAVYLCASSLSTYEQYFGPGTRLTVT.

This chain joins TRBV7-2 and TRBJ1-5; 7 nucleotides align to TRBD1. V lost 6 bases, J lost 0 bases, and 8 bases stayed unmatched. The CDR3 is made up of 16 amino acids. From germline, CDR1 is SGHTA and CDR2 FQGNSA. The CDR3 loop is CASSQGTDHSNQPQHF. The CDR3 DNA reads TGTGCCAGCAGTCAAGGGACAGATCATAGCAATCAGCCCCAGCATTTT.

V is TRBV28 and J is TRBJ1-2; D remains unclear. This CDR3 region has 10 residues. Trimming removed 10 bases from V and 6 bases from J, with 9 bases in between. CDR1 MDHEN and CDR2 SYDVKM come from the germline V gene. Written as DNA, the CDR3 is TGTGCCACCGGGGTGGATGGCTACACCTTC. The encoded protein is CATGVDGYTF.

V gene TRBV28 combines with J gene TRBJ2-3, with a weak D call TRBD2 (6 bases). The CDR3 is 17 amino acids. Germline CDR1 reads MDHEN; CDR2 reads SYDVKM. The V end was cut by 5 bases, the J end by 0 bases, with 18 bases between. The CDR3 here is CASSPPAAGQSTDTQYF. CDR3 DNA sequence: TGTGCCAGCAGTCCCCCGGCGGCGGGGCAGAGCACAGATACGCAGTATTTT.

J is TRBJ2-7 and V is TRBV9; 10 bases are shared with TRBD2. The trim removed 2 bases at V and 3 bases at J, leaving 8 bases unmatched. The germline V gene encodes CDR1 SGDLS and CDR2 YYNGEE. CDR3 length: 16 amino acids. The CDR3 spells CASSVPTSGVYYEQYF. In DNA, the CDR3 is TGTGCCAGCAGCGTCCCTACTAGCGGGGTTTACTACGAGCAGTACTTC. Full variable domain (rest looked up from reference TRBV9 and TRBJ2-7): DSGVTQTPKHLITATGQRVTLRCSPRSGDLSVYWYQQSLDQGLQFLIQYYNGEERAKGNILERFSAQQFPDLHSELNLSSLELGDSALYFCASSVPTSGVYYEQYFGPGTRLTVT.

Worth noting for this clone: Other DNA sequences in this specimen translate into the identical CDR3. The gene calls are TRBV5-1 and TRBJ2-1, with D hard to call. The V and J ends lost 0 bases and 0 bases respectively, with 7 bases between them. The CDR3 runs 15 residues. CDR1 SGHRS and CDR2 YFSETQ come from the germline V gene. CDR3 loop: CASSLVADSYNEQFF. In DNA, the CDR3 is TGCGCCAGCAGCTTGGTTGCCGACTCCTACAATGAGCAGTTCTTC.

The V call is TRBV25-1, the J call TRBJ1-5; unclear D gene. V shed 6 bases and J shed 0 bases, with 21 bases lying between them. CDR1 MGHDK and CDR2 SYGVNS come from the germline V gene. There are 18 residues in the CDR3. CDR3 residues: CASSDEHYQRYSNQPQHF. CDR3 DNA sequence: TGTGCCAGCAGCGACGAACACTACCAACGGTATAGCAATCAGCCCCAGCATTTT. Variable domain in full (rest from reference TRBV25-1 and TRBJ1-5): EADIYQTPRYLVIGTGKKITLECSQTMGHDKMYWYQQDPGMELHLIHYSYGVNSTEKGDLSSESTVSRIRTEHFPLTLESARPSHTSQYLCASSDEHYQRYSNQPQHFGDGTRLSIL.

CDR3 DNA: TGCAGCGTTAAAAAAGGAGGGGACAATCAGCCCCAGCATTTT. This encodes CSVKKGGDNQPQHF. The chain is built from TRBV29-1 and TRBJ1-5, with D perhaps TRBD1 (5 bases). CDR1 and CDR2 (germline): SQVTM, ANQGSEA. V was trimmed by 5 bases and J by 3 bases, leaving 14 bases between them. The CDR3 totals 14 residues.

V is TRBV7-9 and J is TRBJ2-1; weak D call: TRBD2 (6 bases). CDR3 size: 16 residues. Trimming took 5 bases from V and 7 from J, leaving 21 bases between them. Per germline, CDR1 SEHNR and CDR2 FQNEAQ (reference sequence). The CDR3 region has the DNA TGTGCCAGCAGCCAACGGGAATTAGCGGAGAGAAATGAGCAGTTCTTC. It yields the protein CASSQRELAERNEQFF. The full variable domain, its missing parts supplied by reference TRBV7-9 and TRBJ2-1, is DTGVSQNPRHKITKRGQNVTFRCDPISEHNRLYWYRQTLGQGPEFLTYFQNEAQLEKSRLLSDRFSAERPKGSFSTLEIQRTEQGDSAMYLCASSQRELAERNEQFFGPGTRLTVL.

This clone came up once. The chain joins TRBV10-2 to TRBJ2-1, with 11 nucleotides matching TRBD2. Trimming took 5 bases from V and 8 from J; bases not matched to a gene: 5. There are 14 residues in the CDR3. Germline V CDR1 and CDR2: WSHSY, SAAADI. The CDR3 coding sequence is TGCGCCAGCAGTTTAGCGGGAGGGAAGGATGAGCAGTTCTTC. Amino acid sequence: CASSLAGGKDEQFF.

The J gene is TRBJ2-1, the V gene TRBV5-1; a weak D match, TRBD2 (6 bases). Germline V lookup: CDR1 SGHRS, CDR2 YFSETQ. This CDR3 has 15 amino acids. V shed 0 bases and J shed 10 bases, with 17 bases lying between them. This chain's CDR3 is CASSLAGVTSTEQFF. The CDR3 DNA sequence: TGCGCCAGCAGCTTGGCGGGGGTAACCTCAACCGAGCAGTTCTTC.